This TCR beta chain is drawn from a study of blood T cell repertoires in COVID-19. Study-level information: The study drew acute and convalescent COVID-19 samples from the United States, Italy and Spain. The analysed material was cDNA or gDNA that came from T cells, B-cell-depleted T cells, or PBMCs.

As processed by the authors: Counts of nucleated cells, estimated from reference gene primer amplification, were obtained. Profiled with immunoSEQ multiplex PCR; TCRdb holds only in-frame clones, not every one. The DNA gave D and trimming, while V, J and clone size come from that table. The data contain 150,000 to 160,000 clones, around 80% of them singletons. This CDR3 is built from 17 residues. Per germline, CDR1 MNHEY and CDR2 SVGEGT. Trimming pared 2 bases from V and 1 base from J, leaving 16 bases between. The TCR sequence derives from a woman aged 45-65 years with acute or convalescent COVID-19. The sequenced material came from peripheral blood. The chain is built from TRBV6-2 or TRBV6-3 and TRBJ2-3, with D possibly matching TRBD2 (6 bases). CDR3 amino acids: CASSYVPGTRRTDTQYF. Here the CDR3 DNA reads TGTGCCAGCAGTTACGTGCCCGGGACTCGTCGCACAGATACGCAGTATTTT.